This TCR beta chain was identified during a study of neurological immune-mediated disorders. Time point of the sample: longitudinal time-point 3. Ten or more counts support this clonotype. The cDNA came from 5'RACE, which used 10-nucleotide random UMIs. MiXCR was run by TCRdb on the 5' RACE reads, yielding one entry per CDR3 protein. Found here are approximately 85,000 distinct CDR3 sequences, 4.3% of them singletons; the top ten hold 5% to 6%. CDR1 DFQATT and CDR2 SNEGSKA come from the germline V gene (reference sequence). Trimming removed 6 bases from V and 3 bases from J, with 14 bases in between. The length of the CDR3 is 13 residues.

Sequencing was performed on PBMCs. The clonotype originates from a woman aged 55-70 years with multiple sclerosis. The chain links TRBV20-1 to TRBJ1-2; D gene ambiguous. The CDR3 is CSAREPRDYGYTF. The CDR3 nucleotides are TGCAGTGCGAGGGAGCCCCGGGACTATGGCTACACCTTC.